These 23 T cell receptor beta chains originate from one sample sequenced in a study of blood T cells in healthy people across ages. Through a sample-barcoded 5' primer and a J-beta primer mix, a second PCR was run for about 6 to 11 cycles. Each CDR3 protein gets one entry after TCRdb re-called the 5' RACE reads with MiXCR. The sample holds 600,000 or so distinct CDR3 sequences, roughly 30% seen once. The sequenced sample consisted of blood. Receptors originate from an elderly woman in good health.

The genes are TRBV19 and TRBJ2-3; D may be TRBD1 or TRBD2 (5 bases each). Trimming left V 5 bases short and J 5 bases short, with 17 bases between. Per the germline V gene, CDR1 is LNHDA and CDR2 is SQIVND (reference sequence). The CDR3 consists of 15 residues. The CDR3 DNA is TGTGCCAGTAGTCGGGACGATAACACCGGAGATACGCAGTATTTT. Translating it yields CASSRDDNTGDTQYF.

This clonotype was observed many times. The chain couples TRBV3-1 to TRBJ1-2; 8 nucleotides match TRBD1. The trim removed 3 bases at V and 8 bases at J, leaving 8 bases unmatched. The CDR3 runs 14 residues. The germline V gene encodes CDR1 LGHDT and CDR2 YNNKEL (reference sequence). The CDR3 is CASSHRQGFEGYTF. CDR3 bases: TGTGCCAGCAGCCACAGACAGGGGTTCGAAGGCTACACCTTC.

The V call is TRBV27, the J call TRBJ1-4, with 10 nucleotides matching TRBD1. Germline CDR1 reads MNHEY; CDR2 reads SMNVEV (reference sequence). This CDR3 has 14 amino acids. J lost 8 bases, V lost 6 bases, and 6 bases had no gene match. The CDR3 region is CASRRQGAREKLFF. The CDR3, as DNA: TGTGCCAGCAGGCGACAGGGGGCGCGGGAAAAACTGTTTTTT.

Comments on this clonotype: This could be a read error, since a much larger clone is one nucleotide away. The V gene is TRBV28, the J gene TRBJ2-1; either TRBD1 or TRBD2 may supply D (5 bases each). Judging by the DNA end, TRBJ2-7 fits better; the J call may be wrong. The CDR3 loop spans 14 amino acids. CDR1 is MDHEN, CDR2 SYDVKM, per germline. The CDR3 DNA is TGTGCCAGCCAGCAGGGACCGTCCTACAATGAGCAGTACTTC. Translating it yields CASQQGPSYNEQYF.

This clonotype was observed at least ten times. V and J are TRBV7-9 and TRBJ2-1; 7 bases match TRBD2. The J segment lost 4 bases and the V segment lost 5 bases, leaving 11 bases of the junction unmatched. Germline V gene data show CDR1 as SEHNR and CDR2 as FQNEAQ (reference sequence). CDR3 length equals 16 residues. The CDR3 DNA reads as TGTGCCAGCAGCCTCCTCGGGGGGAGAGAATACAATGAGCAGTTCTTC. The encoded protein is CASSLLGGREYNEQFF.

This clonotype occurred a few times. The chain links TRBV20-1 to TRBJ2-3; TRBD2 matches at 9 bases. Germline V CDR1 and CDR2: DFQATT, SNEGSKA (reference sequence). The CDR3 sequence is 22 residues long. Trimming removed 3 bases from V and 2 bases from J; junction bases left unmatched: 27. The CDR3 reads CSARGLRAGGLIQERNTDTQYF. CDR3 DNA sequence: TGCAGTGCTAGGGGGTTAAGGGCGGGGGGGCTGATACAGGAAAGAAACACAGATACGCAGTATTTT.

This clonotype is a singleton in its sample. This sequence may be a read error, since a much larger clone differs from it by one base. V gene TRBV20-1 combines with J gene TRBJ1-6, with a tentative D call TRBD1 (5 bases). The CDR3 is made up of 14 amino acids. Per germline, CDR1 DFQATT and CDR2 SNEGSKA (reference sequence). Here the CDR3 reads CSAQQVVGRSPPHF. In nucleotides, the CDR3 is TGCAGTGCCCAGCAGGTAGTGGGACGATCACCCCCCCACTTT.

In its sample, this clonotype was seen many times. V gene TRBV5-1 combines with J gene TRBJ2-3; TRBD1 is a possible D gene (6 bases). The CDR3 spans 14 residues. Germline V gives CDR1 SGHRS, CDR2 YFSETQ. V gave up 1 base and J gave up 4 bases, with 10 bases separating them. The chain's CDR3 is CASSLQGTADTQYF. Written as DNA, the CDR3 is TGCGCCAGCAGCTTGCAGGGGACCGCAGATACGCAGTATTTT.

This clonotype was seen repeatedly, ten times or more. This chain links TRBV10-3 with TRBJ1-6; 7 nucleotides line up with TRBD1. The length of the CDR3 is 14 residues. CDR1 and CDR2 from the germline V gene are ENHRY and SYGVKD. V shed 6 bases and J 6 bases; nucleotides not matched to a gene: 5. The CDR3: CAIRVDRTNSPLHF. CDR3 sequence (DNA): TGTGCCATCAGGGTGGACAGGACTAATTCACCCCTCCACTTT.

Concerning this clonotype: Since a much larger clone is just one base distant, this may be a read error. The chain carries TRBV7-2 and TRBJ2-5; D may be TRBD1 or TRBD2 (6 bases each). This CDR3 contains 14 residues. Per the germline V gene, CDR1 is SGHTA and CDR2 is FQGNSA. The V gene lost 5 bases and the J gene lost 5 bases, with 15 bases spanning the gap. The CDR3 DNA sequence: TGTGCCAGCAGCAGCGTCACAGGGAGGGAGACCCAGTACTTC. It is translated as CASSSVTGRETQYF.

A word on this clonotype: A much bigger clone sits one base away, suggesting this may be a read error. The V and J genes are TRBV20-1 and TRBJ2-1; D uncertain. The J call may be in error: the DNA end matches TRBJ2-7 better. The CDR3 extends over 14 amino acids. Germline V CDR1 and CDR2: DFQATT, SNEGSKA (reference sequence). The CDR3, as DNA: TGCAGTGCTAGCCACCGTGACGGTTACAATGAGCAGTACTTC. It yields the protein CSASHRDGYNEQYF.

This chain uses TRBV18 with TRBJ2-3; the D gene could be TRBD1 or TRBD2 (5 bases each). The CDR3 length is 15 residues. CDR1 and CDR2 from the germline V gene are KGHSH and LQKENI. The V end lost 2 bases, the J end lost 2 bases, and 11 bases lay between the germline ends. The CDR3 loop is CASSPLTDYTDTQYF. CDR3 DNA sequence: TGTGCCAGCTCACCATTGACAGACTACACAGATACGCAGTATTTT.

This clonotype was seen ten or more times. The chain employs TRBV29-1 and TRBJ2-1; 7 bases fit TRBD2. CDR1 is SQVTM and CDR2 is ANQGSEA in the germline V gene. The CDR3 extends over 10 amino acids. Trimming took 8 bases from V and 7 from J; bases not matched to a gene: 2. The CDR3 spells CSSGGNEQFF. The CDR3 nucleotides are TGCAGCTCCGGGGGGAATGAGCAGTTCTTC.

The chain combines TRBV12-3 or TRBV12-4 with TRBJ1-2; D is ambiguous. CDR3 length equals 12 residues. V was pared by 7 bases and J by 3 bases, with 9 bases between. The CDR3 DNA is TGTGCCAGCACTGCCCTTTACTATGGCTACACCTTC. Its translation: CASTALYYGYTF.

This clonotype was seen at least ten times. The rearrangement links TRBV7-3 to TRBJ2-1; TRBD2 matches 8 bases. V was pared by 1 base and J by 0 bases, with 5 bases of the junction left unmatched. Germline CDR1 is SGHTA and CDR2 is FQGTGA. The CDR3 has 17 residues. The CDR3 sequence is CASSLSAGGSSYNEQFF. In DNA form, the CDR3 reads TGTGCCAGCAGCTTAAGCGCGGGGGGCAGCTCCTACAATGAGCAGTTCTTC.

With regard to this clonotype: A much larger clonotype is one base distant, so this may be a read error. The chain carries TRBV29-1 and TRBJ1-1; D may be TRBD1 (5 bases). The CDR3 consists of 13 residues. Germline V gives CDR1 SQVTM, CDR2 ANQGSEA. The V and J ends lost 4 bases and 3 bases respectively, with 12 bases between them. This chain's CDR3 is CSVGQGFDTEAFF. The CDR3 DNA reads TGCAGCGTTGGGCAGGGTTTCGACACTGAAGCTTTCTTT.

As for this clonotype: Possible read error: a much larger clone is one base away. The conserved phenylalanine or tryptophan is not found at the CDR3 terminus, so this likely reflects a read error. The rearrangement joins TRBV5-1 to TRBJ1-2; no reliable D call. The V end lost 0 bases, the J end lost 8 bases, and 14 bases lay between the germline ends. The germline V gene has CDR1 SGHRS and CDR2 YFSETQ. The CDR3 loop spans 14 amino acids. In DNA, the CDR3 is TGCGCCAGCAGCTTGGCCGAGGGTAGCTGGGGCTACACCTGC. This translates into CASSLAEGSWGYTC.

This clonotype was seen ten or more times. V usage is TRBV7-9 and J usage is TRBJ1-2; 9 bases map to TRBD1. Germline assignment: CDR1 SEHNR and CDR2 FQNEAQ (reference sequence). J lost 4 bases, V lost 1 base, and 1 base had no gene match. The length of the CDR3 is 14 residues. Here the CDR3 reads CASSLEGQGYGYTF. The CDR3 nucleotides read TGTGCCAGCAGCTTAGAGGGACAGGGCTATGGCTACACCTTC.

The chain combines TRBV15 with TRBJ1-3; 7 bases are shared with TRBD1. Germline lookup yields CDR1 LNHNV and CDR2 YYDKDF (reference sequence). CDR3 length equals 15 residues. J gave up 2 bases and V 3 bases, and 4 bases lay outside the gene matches. The CDR3 here is CATSSGGTAGNTIYF. Written as DNA, the CDR3 is TGTGCCACCAGCAGTGGTGGGACAGCTGGAAACACCATATATTTT.

This clonotype has only a few counts. The chain employs TRBV12-3 or TRBV12-4 and TRBJ2-1, with D hard to call. Trimming took 3 bases from V and 7 from J, leaving 10 bases between them. The CDR3 runs to 13 residues. The CDR3, as DNA: TGTGCCAGCAGTTTGACCTCCGGTAATGAGCAGTTCTTC. It is translated as CASSLTSGNEQFF.

This clonotype was seen a few times. A single base separates this from a much larger clone, so it may be a read error. The chain combines TRBV9 with TRBJ2-5; 9 bases are a match to TRBD1. The J call may not be correct, given that the DNA end is closer to TRBJ2-7. The CDR3 totals 15 residues. From germline, CDR1 is SGDLS and CDR2 YYNGEE. CDR3 loop: CATSVGLQGAYEQYF. CDR3 nucleotides: TGTGCCACCAGCGTAGGGTTACAGGGGGCTTACGAGCAGTACTTC.

In its sample, this clonotype was seen many times. The chain joins TRBV14 to TRBJ2-7, with D unclear. The CDR3 covers 15 residues. Trimming removed 4 bases from V and 0 bases from J, with 13 bases in between. Per the germline V gene, CDR1 is SGHDN and CDR2 is FVKESK. CDR3 residues: CASSLRHVSSYEQYF. DNA for the CDR3: TGTGCCAGCAGCCTTAGACATGTCAGCTCCTACGAGCAGTACTTC.

This clonotype appeared many times. The chain combines TRBV4-3 with TRBJ2-5, with TRBD2 matching 9 bases. The germline V gene encodes CDR1 LGHNA and CDR2 YSLEER. The CDR3 spans 17 residues. The J segment lost 11 bases and the V segment lost 0 bases, leaving 16 bases of the junction unmatched. The CDR3 DNA reads TGCGCCAGCAGCCAAGATTGGCCAGCGGGGGGCCGGCATGAGCAGTACTTC. As protein: CASSQDWPAGGRHEQYF.